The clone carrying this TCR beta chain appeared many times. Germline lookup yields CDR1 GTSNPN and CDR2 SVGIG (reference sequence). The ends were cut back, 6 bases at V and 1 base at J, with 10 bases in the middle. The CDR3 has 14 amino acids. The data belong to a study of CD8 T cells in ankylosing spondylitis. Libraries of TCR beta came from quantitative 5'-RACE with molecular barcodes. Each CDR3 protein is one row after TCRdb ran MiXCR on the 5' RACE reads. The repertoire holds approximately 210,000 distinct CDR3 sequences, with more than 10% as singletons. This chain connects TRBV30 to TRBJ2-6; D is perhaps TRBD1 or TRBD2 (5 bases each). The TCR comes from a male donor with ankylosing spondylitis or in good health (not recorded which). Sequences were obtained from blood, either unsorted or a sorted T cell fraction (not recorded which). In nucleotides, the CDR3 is TGTGCCTGCGGGACCCTGTCTGGGGCCAACGTCCTGACTTTC. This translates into CACGTLSGANVLTF.